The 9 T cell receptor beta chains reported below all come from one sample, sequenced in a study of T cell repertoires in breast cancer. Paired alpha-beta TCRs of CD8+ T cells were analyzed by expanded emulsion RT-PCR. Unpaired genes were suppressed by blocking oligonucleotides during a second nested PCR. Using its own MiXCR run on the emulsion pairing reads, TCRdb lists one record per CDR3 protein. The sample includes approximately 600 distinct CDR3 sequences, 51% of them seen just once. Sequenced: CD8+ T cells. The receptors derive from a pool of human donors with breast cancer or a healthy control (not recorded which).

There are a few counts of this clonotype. The CDR3 coding sequence is TGTGCCAGCAGTTCTAGCGGGGACCAGTTCTTC. It translates to CASSSSGDQFF. The V call is TRBV7-2, the J call TRBJ2-1, with TRBD2 matching over 9 bases. The CDR3 covers 11 residues. Germline values: CDR1 SGHTA, CDR2 FQGNSA. V lost 6 bases to trimming and J lost 13 bases; unmatched junction nucleotides: 4.

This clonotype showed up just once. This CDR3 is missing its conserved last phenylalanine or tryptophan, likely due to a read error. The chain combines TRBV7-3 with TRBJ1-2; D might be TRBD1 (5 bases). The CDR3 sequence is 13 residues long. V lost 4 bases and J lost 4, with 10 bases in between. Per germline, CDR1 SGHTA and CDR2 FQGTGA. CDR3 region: CASSSNGGYGYTG. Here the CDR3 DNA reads TGTGCCAGCAGCTCAAACGGGGGCTATGGCTACACCGGA.

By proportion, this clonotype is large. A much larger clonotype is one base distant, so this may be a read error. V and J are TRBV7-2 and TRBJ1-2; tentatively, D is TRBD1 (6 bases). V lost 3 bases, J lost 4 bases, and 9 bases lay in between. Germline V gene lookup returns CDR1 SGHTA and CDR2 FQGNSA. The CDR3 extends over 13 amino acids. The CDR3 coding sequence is TGTGCCAGCAGCTTTCAGGGGCCCTATGGCTACACCTTC. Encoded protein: CASSFQGPYGYTF.

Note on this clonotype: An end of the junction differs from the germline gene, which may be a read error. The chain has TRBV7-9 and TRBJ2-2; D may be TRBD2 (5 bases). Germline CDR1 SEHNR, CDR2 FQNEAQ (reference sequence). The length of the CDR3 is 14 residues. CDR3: CASSSRANTGEQSF. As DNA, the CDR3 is TGTGCCAGCAGCTCACGGGCGAACACCGGGGAGCAGTCTTTT.

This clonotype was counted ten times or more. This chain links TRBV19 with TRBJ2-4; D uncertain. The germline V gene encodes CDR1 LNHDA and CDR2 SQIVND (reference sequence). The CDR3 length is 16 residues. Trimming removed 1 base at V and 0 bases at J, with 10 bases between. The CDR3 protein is CASSIGTMSAKNIQYF. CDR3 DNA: TGTGCCAGTAGTATAGGTACGATGTCAGCCAAAAACATTCAGTACTTC.

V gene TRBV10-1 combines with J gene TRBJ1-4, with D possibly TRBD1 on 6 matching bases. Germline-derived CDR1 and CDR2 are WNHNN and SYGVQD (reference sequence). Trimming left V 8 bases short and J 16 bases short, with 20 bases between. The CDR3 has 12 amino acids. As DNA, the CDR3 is TGCGCCAGCCGTGCAGACAGGTCTGAACCGTTTTTT. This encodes CASRADRSEPFF.

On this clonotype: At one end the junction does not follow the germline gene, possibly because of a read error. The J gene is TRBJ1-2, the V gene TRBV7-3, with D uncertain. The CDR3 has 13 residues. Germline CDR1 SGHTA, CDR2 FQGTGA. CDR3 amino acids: CAGSSNGSYGHTF. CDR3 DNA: TGTGCCGGCAGCTCAAACGGGAGCTATGGCCACACCTTC. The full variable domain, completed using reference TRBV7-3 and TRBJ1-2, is GAGVSQTPSNKVTEKGKYVELRCDPISGHTALYWYRQSLGQGPEFLIYFQGTGAADDSGLPNDRFFAVRPEGSVSTLKIQRTERGDSAVYLCAGSSNGSYGHTFGSGTRLTVV.

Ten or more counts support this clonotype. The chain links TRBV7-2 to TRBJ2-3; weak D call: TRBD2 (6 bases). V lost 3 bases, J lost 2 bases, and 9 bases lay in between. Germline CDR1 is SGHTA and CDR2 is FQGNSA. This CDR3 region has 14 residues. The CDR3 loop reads CASSLGGNTDTQYF. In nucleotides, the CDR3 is TGTGCCAGCAGCTTGGGCGGGAACACAGATACGCAGTATTTT. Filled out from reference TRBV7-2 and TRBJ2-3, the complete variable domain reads GAGVSQSPSNKVTEKGKDVELRCDPISGHTALYWYRQSLGQGLEFLIYFQGNSAPDKSGLPSDRFSAERTGGSVSTLTIQRTQQEDSAVYLCASSLGGNTDTQYFGPGTRLTVL.

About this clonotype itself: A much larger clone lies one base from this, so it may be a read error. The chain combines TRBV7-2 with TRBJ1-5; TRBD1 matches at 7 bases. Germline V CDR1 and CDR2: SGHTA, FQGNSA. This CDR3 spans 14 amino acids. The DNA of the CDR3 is TGTGCCGGCAGCCGACAGGGCAGCAATCAGCCCCAGCGTTTT. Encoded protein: CAGSRQGSNQPQRF.